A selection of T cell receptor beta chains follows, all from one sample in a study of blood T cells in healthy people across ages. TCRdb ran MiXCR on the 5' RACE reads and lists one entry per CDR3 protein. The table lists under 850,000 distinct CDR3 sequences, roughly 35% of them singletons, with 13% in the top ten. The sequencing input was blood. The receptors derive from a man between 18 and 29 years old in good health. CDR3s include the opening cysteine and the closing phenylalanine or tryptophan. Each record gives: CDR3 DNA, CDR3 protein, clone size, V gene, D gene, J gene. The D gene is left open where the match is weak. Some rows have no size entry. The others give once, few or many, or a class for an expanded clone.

TGCAGCGTCCGTGGTGGGACAAACTCCTACGAGCAGTACTTC,CSVRGGTNSYEQYF,NA,TRBV29-1,NA,TRBJ2-7
TGTGCCACCAGCAGAGATCGAGGGTACGGCGCAACTAATGAAAAACTGTTTTTT,CATSRDRGYGATNEKLFF,NA,TRBV15,NA,TRBJ1-4
TGCGCCAGCAGCCAAGATTTGGCGGGACAGCCAAATTCACCCCCCCACTTT,CASSQDLAGQPNSPPHF,NA,TRBV4-1,TRBD1,TRBJ1-6
TGCAGCGTTGGGGGACACCCAGTTGAAGCTTTCTTT,CSVGGHPVEAFF,few,TRBV29-1,NA,TRBJ1-1
TGCGCCAGCAGCTTGTGGGCTGGACAGGCGCAGAACACTGAAGCTTTCTTT,CASSLWAGQAQNTEAFF,few,TRBV5-1,TRBD1,TRBJ1-1
TGCGCCAGCAGCTTGACGGCGAGCTCCTACAATGAGCAGTTCTTC,CASSLTASSYNEQFF,many,TRBV5-1,NA,TRBJ2-1
TGCAGTGCTAGAGAGGAGGGGACCTTCAATGAGCCGTTCTTC,CSAREEGTFNEPFF,NA,TRBV20-1,NA,TRBJ2-1
TGTGCCAGCAATAGAGCGTATAATGAAAAACTGTTTTTT,CASNRAYNEKLFF,NA,TRBV2,NA,TRBJ1-4
TGTGCCAGCAGTTTTTTGGGGACTAGCGGGAGCGATGAGCAGTTCTTC,CASSFLGTSGSDEQFF,NA,TRBV27,TRBD2,TRBJ2-1
TGCAGTGCTAGATTAACCTACGAGCAGTACTTC,CSARLTYEQYF,NA,TRBV20-1,NA,TRBJ2-7
TGCAGTGCATACCATCTGGGACAGGGGTCCAATGAGCAGTTCTTC,CSAYHLGQGSNEQFF,once,TRBV20-1,TRBD1,TRBJ2-1
TGCAGCGTTGCCAGGACCAACTCTGGAAACACCATATATTTT,CSVARTNSGNTIYF,NA,TRBV29-1,NA,TRBJ1-3
TGCGCCAGCAGCTTGACCCCGACGGGCGAGCAGTACTTC,CASSLTPTGEQYF,NA,TRBV5-1,NA,TRBJ2-7